The 30 T cell receptor beta chains given below trace back to one sample, sequenced in a study of T-cell memory formation after mild COVID-19. TCRdb reanalysed the 5' RACE reads using MiXCR and keeps one entry per CDR3 protein. The table shows approximately 180,000 distinct CDR3 sequences, with 16% occurring only once. The sequenced sample was PBMCs or a T cell subset sorted from them (not recorded which). The receptors were sampled from an adult woman who had mild COVID-19 (a few samples of this study predate the infection). Cell type and time point are not known.

V is TRBV9 and J is TRBJ2-7; 8 nucleotides match TRBD2. V was pared by 3 bases and J by 9 bases, with 11 bases of the junction left unmatched. From germline, CDR1 is SGDLS and CDR2 YYNGEE. CDR3 length equals 14 residues. In DNA form, the CDR3 reads TGTGCCAGCAGCGCCTGGACTAGCAGCGCCCGGCAGTACTTC. Translating it yields CASSAWTSSARQYF.

The gene calls are TRBV4-1 and TRBJ1-1, with TRBD1 matching over 11 bases. The germline gives CDR1 MGHRA, CDR2 YSYEKL. The J segment lost 1 base and the V segment lost 4 bases, leaving 11 bases of the junction unmatched. CDR3 length equals 18 residues. CDR3 in amino acids: CASSLRDRGEVANTEAFF. The CDR3 DNA is TGCGCCAGCAGCCTTCGGGACAGGGGGGAGGTTGCGAACACTGAAGCTTTCTTT.

The gene calls are TRBV18 and TRBJ2-5, with D perhaps matching TRBD2 (5 bases). The germline gives CDR1 KGHSH, CDR2 LQKENI. The V and J ends lost 3 bases and 2 bases respectively, with 13 bases between them. This CDR3 contains 15 residues. The CDR3 region is CASSPLAENQETQYF. The DNA of the CDR3 is TGTGCCAGCTCACCCCTAGCAGAGAATCAAGAGACCCAGTACTTC.

A few counts support this clonotype. The J gene is TRBJ1-1, the V gene TRBV29-1; 8 bases are a match to TRBD1. Losses at the gene ends were 0 bases for V and 8 bases for J; bases not matched to a gene: 5. The CDR3 sequence is 13 residues long. Looked up from germline, CDR1 is SQVTM and CDR2 is ANQGSEA. The CDR3 DNA reads TGCAGCGTTGAAGATCTTCGACAGGGGGAAGCTTTCTTT. This codes for CSVEDLRQGEAFF.

This clonotype appeared a few times. The genes are TRBV4-2 and TRBJ1-5, with TRBD1 identical over 7 bases. The CDR3 is made up of 16 amino acids. CDR1 is LGHNA and CDR2 is YNFKEQ in the germline V gene. After removal of 0 bases from V and 4 bases from J, the junction contained 6 bases not matched to a gene. Written as DNA, the CDR3 is TGTGCCAGCAGCCAAGAGAGGGGACAGTTTAATCAGCCCCAGCATTTT. Its protein product is CASSQERGQFNQPQHF.

V is TRBV20-1 and J is TRBJ1-5; D is ambiguous. The CDR3 sequence is 12 residues long. V lost 3 bases, J lost 1 base, and 4 bases lay in between. From germline, CDR1 is DFQATT and CDR2 SNEGSKA (reference sequence). The CDR3 DNA reads TGCAGTGCTAGGCAGAGCAATCAGCCCCAGCATTTT. Amino acids: CSARQSNQPQHF.

The CDR3 nucleotides read TGTGCCAGCCGGGTTTCAGGGGGACAGGGCCCAGAGACCCAGTACTTC. Its protein product is CASRVSGGQGPETQYF. V is TRBV27 and J is TRBJ2-5; 9 bases line up with TRBD1. Germline assignment: CDR1 MNHEY and CDR2 SMNVEV (reference sequence). CDR3 length: 16 residues. Trimming cost V 8 bases and J 4 bases; bases outside gene matches: 14.

The chain combines TRBV6-2 or TRBV6-3 with TRBJ1-1, with 7 positions matching TRBD1. The J segment lost 3 bases and the V segment lost 5 bases, leaving 18 bases of the junction unmatched. There are 18 residues in the CDR3. Germline-derived CDR1 and CDR2 are MNHEY and SVGEGT. The CDR3 spells CASSPRTGASIRDTEAFF. As DNA, the CDR3 is TGTGCCAGCAGTCCGCGGACAGGAGCCTCCATAAGGGACACTGAAGCTTTCTTT.

This clonotype was seen a handful of times. The chain links TRBV7-3 to TRBJ1-2; 9 nucleotides align to TRBD1. CDR3 size: 14 residues. J lost 8 bases, V lost 5 bases, and 9 bases had no gene match. From germline, CDR1 is SGHTA and CDR2 FQGTGA. The DNA for the CDR3 is TGTGCCAGCAGCCCAGGGACAGGGCCGAGGGGCTACACCTTC. It translates to CASSPGTGPRGYTF. Using reference TRBV7-3 and TRBJ1-2 for the parts outside the CDR3, the full variable domain is GAGVSQTPSNKVTEKGKYVELRCDPISGHTALYWYRQSLGQGPEFLIYFQGTGAADDSGLPNDRFFAVRPEGSVSTLKIQRTERGDSAVYLCASSPGTGPRGYTFGSGTRLTVV.

This clonotype was found a few times. The chain carries TRBV14 and TRBJ2-4; possible D gene TRBD1, 6 bases. Germline V gives CDR1 SGHDN, CDR2 FVKESK. The CDR3 extends over 16 amino acids. The V end was cut by 2 bases, the J end by 0 bases, with 11 bases between. CDR3 nucleotide sequence: TGTGCCAGCAGCCAATCAGGGGTACTAGCCAAAAACATTCAGTACTTC. This gives the protein CASSQSGVLAKNIQYF.

CDR3 coding DNA: TGCGCCAGCAGCTCGGGGACAGGGCACGAGCAGTACTTC. This translates into CASSSGTGHEQYF. The chain joins TRBV5-1 to TRBJ2-7; 9 nucleotides match TRBD1. Germline values: CDR1 SGHRS, CDR2 YFSETQ. V shed 3 bases, J shed 5 bases, and the junction held 3 bases outside the gene matches. This CDR3 comprises 13 residues. Looking up the rest from reference TRBV5-1 and TRBJ2-7 gives the full variable domain: KAGVTQTPRYLIKTRGQQVTLSCSPISGHRSVSWYQQTPGQGLQFLFEYFSETQRNKGNFPGRFSGRQFSNSRSEMNVSTLELGDSALYLCASSSGTGHEQYFGPGTRLTVT.

In this sample, this clonotype turned up a few times. The chain employs TRBV7-2 and TRBJ2-7, with D perhaps given as TRBD1 or TRBD2 (7 bases each). CDR1 and CDR2 (germline): SGHTA, FQGNSA. V lost 4 bases and J lost 0, with 16 bases in between. CDR3 length: 16 residues. The CDR3 loop is CASSWGGQRSSYEQYF. As DNA, the CDR3 is TGTGCCAGCAGCTGGGGGGGACAGAGGAGCTCCTACGAGCAGTACTTC.

This clonotype has only a few counts. The chain combines TRBV7-2 with TRBJ2-1; D ambiguous. CDR1 and CDR2 from the germline V gene are SGHTA and FQGNSA. V dropped 1 base and J dropped 0 bases, with 4 bases sitting between them. The CDR3 length is 14 residues. CDR3 sequence reads: CASSLGLSYNEQFF. The CDR3 nucleotides read TGTGCCAGCAGCTTAGGTCTCTCCTACAATGAGCAGTTCTTC.

This clonotype turned up a few times. The rearrangement joins TRBV9 to TRBJ1-2; tentative D call: TRBD1 (5 bases). Germline CDR1 SGDLS, CDR2 YYNGEE. V lost 0 bases, J lost 4 bases, and 7 bases lay in between. The CDR3 spans 13 residues. DNA for the CDR3: TGTGCCAGCAGCGTAGATGGGACCTATGGCTACACCTTC. Translation: CASSVDGTYGYTF.

The chain couples TRBV11-2 to TRBJ1-1; no firm D call. From germline, CDR1 is SGHAT and CDR2 FQNNGV. CDR3 length: 13 amino acids. V lost 1 base and J lost 10, with 13 bases in between. The CDR3 here is CASSLAERTGAFF. The CDR3 nucleotides read TGTGCCAGCAGCTTAGCGGAGAGAACGGGAGCTTTCTTT.

J is TRBJ2-1 and V is TRBV6-5, with 7 bases fitting TRBD1. Germline lookup yields CDR1 MNHEY and CDR2 SVGAGI. The junction had 3 bases not matched to a gene; V was cut back by 4 bases and J by 9 bases. CDR3 length equals 12 residues. The CDR3 DNA follows: TGTGCCAGCAGTTTTCACAGGGGTGAGCAGTTCTTC. This translates into CASSFHRGEQFF.

The V gene is TRBV4-1, the J gene TRBJ1-4; 7 positions match TRBD1. Germline CDR1 reads MGHRA; CDR2 reads YSYEKL. Trimming at V came to 1 base and at J to 2 bases, leaving 1 base not matched to a gene. This CDR3 is 15 amino acids long. The CDR3 here is CASSQGGQTNEKLFF. The DNA of the CDR3 is TGCGCCAGCAGCCAAGGGGGACAGACTAATGAAAAACTGTTTTTT.

This clonotype was recorded a few times. The chain links TRBV7-8 to TRBJ1-1; D is undetermined. Deletions cut 6 bases from V and 2 bases from J, with 10 bases between. CDR1 and CDR2 from the germline V gene are SGHVS and FQNEAQ. The CDR3 loop spans 13 amino acids. The CDR3 sequence is CASSKQSNTEAFF. The DNA of the CDR3 is TGTGCCAGCAGTAAACAGAGCAACACTGAAGCTTTCTTT.

This chain joins TRBV20-1 and TRBJ1-5, with 7 nucleotides matching TRBD1. Germline V lookup: CDR1 DFQATT, CDR2 SNEGSKA (reference sequence). After removal of 6 bases from V and 0 bases from J, the junction contained 5 bases not matched to a gene. The CDR3 runs to 14 residues. The CDR3 DNA is TGCAGTGCCAGGGACAGAGTTAGCAATCAGCCCCAGCATTTT. Amino acids: CSARDRVSNQPQHF.

V gene TRBV7-8 combines with J gene TRBJ2-3, with 7 nucleotides matching TRBD1. CDR1 and CDR2 (germline): SGHVS, FQNEAQ. Losses at the gene ends were 8 bases for V and 6 bases for J; bases not matched to a gene: 11. The CDR3 runs to 14 residues. CDR3 DNA sequence: TGTGCCAGCTTACGCGGACAGGTCATGGATACGCAGTATTTT. Translated: CASLRGQVMDTQYF.

The rearrangement uses TRBV18 and TRBJ2-4, with TRBD1 matching 10 bases. This CDR3 is built from 15 residues. Germline values: CDR1 KGHSH, CDR2 LQKENI. After removal of 2 bases from V and 8 bases from J, the junction contained 6 bases not matched to a gene. DNA for the CDR3: TGTGCCAGCTCACCAGAACGACAGGGGGCAGACATTCAGTACTTC. Encoded protein: CASSPERQGADIQYF.

This clonotype has a count of ten or more. The chain couples TRBV5-5 to TRBJ2-2; the D is unclear. V lost 2 bases and J lost 4, with 6 bases in between. CDR1 is SGHKS, CDR2 YYEKEE, per germline (reference sequence). The CDR3 is made up of 13 amino acids. DNA of the CDR3: TGTGCCAGCAGCTTCTCTATCACCGGGGAGCTGTTTTTT. This translates into CASSFSITGELFF.

This clonotype was observed a few times. The chain couples TRBV29-1 to TRBJ1-6, with a weak D call TRBD1 (6 bases). Trimming left V 7 bases short and J 6 bases short, with 10 bases between. CDR1 and CDR2 from the germline V gene are SQVTM and ANQGSEA. This CDR3 has 12 residues. CDR3 coding DNA: TGCAGCGCTCAACAGGGTAATTCACCCCTCCACTTT. Encoded protein: CSAQQGNSPLHF.

In this sample, this clonotype turned up a few times. The genes are TRBV12-3 or TRBV12-4 and TRBJ1-2, with D possibly TRBD1 on 5 matching bases. This CDR3 is 12 amino acids long. Trimming shortened V by 3 bases and J by 4 bases, and 6 bases separated the two germline ends. The CDR3 nucleotides read TGTGCCAGCAGTTTTGACAGCTATGGCTACACCTTC. Amino acids: CASSFDSYGYTF.

The chain joins TRBV7-9 to TRBJ1-2; D call uncertain. Germline values: CDR1 SEHNR, CDR2 FQNEAQ (reference sequence). The V end lost 2 bases, the J end lost 7 bases, and 11 bases lay between the germline ends. This CDR3 has 13 residues. In nucleotides, the CDR3 is TGTGCCAGCAGCTTACAGGCACCGGGTGGCTACACCTTC. It codes for CASSLQAPGGYTF.

This rearrangement joins TRBV24-1 to TRBJ1-1; tentatively, D is TRBD1 (6 bases). V was pared by 4 bases and J by 6 bases, with 14 bases between. This CDR3 region has 14 residues. In germline, CDR1 is KGHDR, CDR2 SFDVKD. The CDR3 sequence is CATSDPHRDSEAFF. CDR3 nucleotide sequence: TGTGCCACCAGTGACCCCCACAGGGACTCTGAAGCTTTCTTT.

This clonotype was picked up a small number of times. This sequence joins TRBV4-1 and TRBJ2-7; 8 nucleotides match TRBD2. Germline V gives CDR1 MGHRA, CDR2 YSYEKL. Losses at the gene ends were 0 bases for V and 2 bases for J; bases not matched to a gene: 15. The CDR3 contains 19 residues. Here the CDR3 DNA reads TGCGCCAGCAGCCAAGATAGGATTCCGGCTAGCGGGTCGACCTACGAGCAGTACTTC. Amino acid sequence: CASSQDRIPASGSTYEQYF.

The chain recombines TRBV7-2 with TRBJ2-5; maybe TRBD1 (6 bases). The CDR3 runs 13 residues. CDR1 is SGHTA, CDR2 FQGNSA, per germline. With 1 base removed from V and 5 bases from J, the gap between germline ends came to 8 bases. The CDR3 protein is CASSLEQGETQYF. The DNA of the CDR3 is TGTGCCAGCAGCTTAGAGCAGGGGGAGACCCAGTACTTC. The variable domain in full, with the rest retrieved from reference TRBV7-2 and TRBJ2-5, is GAGVSQSPSNKVTEKGKDVELRCDPISGHTALYWYRQSLGQGLEFLIYFQGNSAPDKSGLPSDRFSAERTGGSVSTLTIQRTQQEDSAVYLCASSLEQGETQYFGPGTRLLVL.

This sequence joins TRBV29-1 and TRBJ1-5; TRBD1 matches 7 bases. There are 13 residues in the CDR3. The germline V gene has CDR1 SQVTM and CDR2 ANQGSEA. J gave up 5 bases and V 5 bases, and 6 bases lay outside the gene matches. DNA for the CDR3: TGCAGCGTTTCGACAGGGAACGATCAGCCCCAGCATTTT. Amino acids: CSVSTGNDQPQHF. Combining the CDR3 with reference TRBV29-1 and TRBJ1-5 gives the whole variable domain SAVISQKPSRDICQRGTSLTIQCQVDSQVTMMFWYRQQPGQSLTLIATANQGSEATYESGFVIDKFPISRPNLTFSTLTVSNMSPEDSSIYLCSVSTGNDQPQHFGDGTRLSIL.

The chain carries TRBV7-9 and TRBJ2-6, with 9 bases that match TRBD1. CDR1 SEHNR and CDR2 FQNEAQ come from the germline V gene (reference sequence). The CDR3 sequence is 18 residues long. V was clipped by 5 bases and J by 4 bases; unmatched bases: 12. CDR3 protein: CASSRDRALSLGANVLTF. DNA of the CDR3: TGTGCCAGCAGCCGGGACAGGGCCCTCTCTCTGGGGGCCAACGTCCTGACTTTC.